Described below is a single TCR beta chain sequence and its context. Germline loops: CDR1 MNHNS, CDR2 SASEGT. The CDR3 has 14 residues. Trimming at V came to 4 bases and at J to 6 bases, leaving 6 bases not matched to a gene. The sample comes from a study of shared clonotypes between healthy human individuals. Method: immunoSEQ multiplex PCR; TCRdb's copy keeps in-frame clones and lacks some. Of approximately 1.5 million clones listed, less than 99% are singletons. This clonotype was obtained from a man aged 25-45 years in good health. The V call is TRBV6-1, the J call TRBJ2-1, with TRBD2 identical over 7 bases. The sample taken for sequencing was naive CD4+ T cells sorted from blood. Regarding subset: CD45RA+ positively selected. CDR3 amino acids: CASSVGLVPNEQFF. The CDR3 nucleotides read TGTGCCAGCAGTGTTGGACTAGTTCCCAATGAGCAGTTCTTC.